This paragraph covers one T cell receptor beta chain sequence. The table lists this clone with a few counts. This receptor's antigen is unknown. The input lacks base qualities; no much larger clone sits a single base away. The library was made by the immunoSEQ multiplex PCR assay. The multiplex PCR relied on a mix of 60 forward primers for TCR Vbeta segments and 13 reverse primers for TCR Jbeta segments. The CDR3 region of rearranged TCR beta genes was amplified from genomic DNA with a multiplex PCR assay. The amplified TCR beta libraries were sequenced on the Illumina HiSeq System as 87-base-pair reads. In the source study's methods: A later analysis tallied around 80 million unique TCR beta chains across the 660 or so repertoires, and about 12 million of those chains were shared by two or more donors. Raw reads were error-corrected and collapsed into unique sequences with a nearest-neighbor algorithm that merged closely related sequences to remove PCR and sequencing errors. Alignment of CDR3 sequences to IMGT reference sequences was used to assign V, D and J gene segments. Each retained sequence needed at least a six-nucleotide match to both a V gene segment and a J gene segment. Rearrangements were classified as productive when the CDR3 lacked stop codons and remained in frame with V and J, and all other rearrangements were classified as non-productive. CDR3 was defined according to IMGT convention as the region running from the second conserved V-encoded cysteine to the conserved J-encoded phenylalanine. The earlier analysis of 587 of the donors excluded any sequence lacking an unambiguous match to a single V gene segment. An earlier analysis of some 610 of the donors called V segments functional above 56.7% productive rearrangements and segregating when the between-donor standard deviation exceeded 5%. A statistical classification framework was developed to diagnose cytomegalovirus status using the catalog of TCR beta chain sequences. In a later analysis, V and J genes were assigned by comparing TCR nucleotide sequences against IMGT/GENE-DB human TR gene sequences. A later analysis assigned CDR3 sequences and most-parsimonious VDJ recombination scenarios with the TCRdist pipeline. In a later analysis, each TCR beta chain was defined by its CDR3 amino acid sequence together with its V-gene family, and reads lacking a unique V-gene family were excluded. To address suspected cross-contamination and a sequencing artifact, a later analysis removed roughly 580 highly shared, low-generation-probability nucleotide sequences. In a later analysis, a clonal expansion index for each public chain was calculated from normalized within-repertoire ranks of inferred template counts. In a later analysis, generation probabilities were computed using a VDJ recombination model fitted to out-of-frame rearrangements, and the results were checked against IGoR. A later analysis scored TCR-TCR, TCR-HLA and TCR-CMV co-occurrence with hypergeometric tests, applying a repertoire-size bias correction to TCR pairs. In a later analysis, false discovery rates were estimated by permuting HLA or CMV assignments 20 times. In a later analysis, co-occurring TCRs were grouped using DBSCAN, with TCRdist sequence similarity added in when clustering inside HLA-allele-positive subsets. Repertoires with fewer than 30,000 or more than 120,000 public chains, plus five repertoires with anomalous nucleotide sharing, were excluded from co-occurrence clustering. As stored in TCRdb, this immuneACCESS dataset retains in-frame rearrangements with V and J assigned. A fraction of the clones does not appear; measured against another copy, unresolved V genes explain less than half of the discrepancy, and the remainder lacks a known reason. From that table come the V and J calls and clone size; the DNA was used to work out D and trimming. This sample holds 100,000 to 150,000 clones; about 8% were observed only once. 6% to 7.5% of the sample is held by the ten biggest clonotypes.

CDR1 and CDR2 are read off the germline V gene as SGHRS and YFSETQ. V trim: 1 base; J trim: 3 bases; unmatched bases: 3. The CDR3 starts with the cysteine, ends with the phenylalanine, and has 16 residues. Only the CDR3 DNA stays, 48 bases, in frame from base 1. The sample belongs to a study of cytomegalovirus exposure and HLA in healthy donors (dated by TCRdb to about 2017). Describing the broader study: According to an earlier analysis of 587 of the donors, some 180 million T cells yielded approximately 120 million unique TCR beta sequences and 276 Gb of sequence data. A later analysis re-analyzed previously published TCR beta repertoires from several hundred donors and added high-resolution HLA genotyping to study TCR occurrence patterns. A later genetic analysis used genome-wide SNP genotypes for 398 of the 666 donors, treating that subset as a discovery cohort. Roughly 300 gigabases of sequencing data and tens of millions of unique TCR sequences were included in an early release covering roughly 700 HLA-typed donors. The study aimed to test whether signatures of past pathogen exposure could be identified by cataloging public T cell receptors. In an earlier analysis of about 590 of the donors, high-throughput TCR beta sequencing was used to judge whether each TCR beta V gene segment behaved as functional or pseudogenic. High-throughput TCR immunosequencing, statistical association of individual TCRs with disease status, and machine learning were combined to predict cytomegalovirus infection status. Class I and class II HLA loci were covered by the typing at four-digit resolution. Of the roughly 390 genotyped donors, over 70% fell in the genetic ancestry cluster associated with self-reported Caucasian donors. Along with the roughly 670-subject first cohort, a separate validation cohort of about 110 different subjects was used. Roughly five DR-DQ haplotypes were treated as single units for association and clustering because of strong linkage in the cohort. Donor age, sex, ethnicity and CMV serostatus were compiled together with the repertoire data. The study profiled the T cell repertoires of approximately 700 subjects by immunosequencing and related them to cytomegalovirus serostatus. Every repertoire in the discovery cohort had been generated on one and the same sequencing platform. Among around 400 genotyped donors of the cohort, an average of about 240,000 unique TCR beta nucleotide sequences were sequenced per donor, roughly 18% of them non-productive. The later analysis used no new phenotypic data to find candidate immune exposures, relying instead on TCR beta sequences and their occurrence across donors. Typing coverage varied by locus: about 629-630 donors for A, B, C, DRB1 and DQB1; about 520 for DQA1; more than 600 for DPA1; approximately 450 for DPB1.

Here is what the overall study found, with its caveats: Cytomegalovirus status was reported to be diagnosed by the classifier with high specificity and sensitivity in both the original and validation cohorts. A later analysis found that most CMV-associated TCR beta chains appeared HLA-restricted, with HLA associations seemingly driven largely by CMV exposure. In the study, 164 TCR beta chains were listed as associated with cytomegalovirus. At a false discovery rate of 0.05, a later analysis linked 15,000 to 20,000 TCR beta sequences to specific HLA alleles. An association between a missense DCLRE1C variant and V-gene and J-gene trimming of TCR beta chains was found in a later genetic analysis and replicated in an independent cohort. In a later genetic analysis, fewer N-insertions in productive TCRs were reported among donors in an Asian-associated ancestry cluster than the approximately 710-donor mean. A later analysis found that HLA-associated TCR beta chains were more clonally expanded and had lower generation probabilities than equally common non-associated chains. Because some donors lacked HLA typing at each locus, the association tests relied only on the typed subset. In an earlier analysis of some 500 of the donors, most TCR beta V segments were observed in productive rearrangements about 87% or about 30% of the time, broadly matching IMGT annotations. CMV serostatus was the only immune exposure information available for the cohort. A later analysis reported that several top co-occurrence clusters appeared linked to parvovirus B19, influenza, CMV and Epstein-Barr virus. A cluster of highly shared sequence variants was judged likely to represent a technical artifact of the sequencing pipeline. Only TCR beta chains were sequenced in this cohort, and the absence of alpha or paired-chain data limited detectable features. Some IMGT-functional V segments, including TRBV6-2 and TRBV6-3, could not be told apart with the 87-base-pair reads, so those segments were excluded. A further reported finding was that TCR beta sequences accurately predicted the HLA-A and HLA-B alleles for most subjects in the first cohort. Presence/absence analyses assumed roughly uniform sequencing depth across donors, an assumption that may not hold. Linkage disequilibrium might explain the correlated functional status among segregating V segments, but an unknown experimental factor could not be ruled out. In vitro tests confirmed that a few of the cytomegalovirus-associated TCR beta chains recognize cytomegalovirus antigens. About 17 rarely observed V segments, including chromosome 9 orphons, were excluded from the earlier analysis of about 610 of the donors because counts were too low. The authors suggested that the approach could potentially be generalized to other disease states and immunological phenotypes. In a later analysis, TCR association rates were found to vary across HLA loci, with the most associated TCRs seen for DRB1 alleles and the fewest for HLA-C alleles. When HLA alleles, especially DR and DQ, strongly co-occurred, TCR associations were difficult to assign to individual alleles. Across donors, most TCR sequences were observed very rarely, whereas some public TCRs were present in many individuals.

The cohort comprised 710 or so healthy bone marrow donors. At the time of sampling, every cohort member was nominally healthy, though immune exposures that went unrecorded were likely present. The donor tested CMV seropositive and was one of the 289 seropositive cohort members. A peripheral blood sample was collected from each donor, and TCR beta sequencing was performed on peripheral blood mononuclear cells. The Qiagen DNeasy Blood Extraction Kit was used to extract genomic DNA from the blood cell samples. Rearrangement joined TRBV5-1 to TRBJ2-1, and 11 junctional nucleotides match TRBD1. Source material: PBMCs. The receptor's source is a woman between 35 and 50 years old in good health and CMV-seropositive. The DNA is TGCGCCAGCAGCTTGAGGACAGGGGGCGACTACAATGAGCAGTTCTTC. Translated, it gives CASSLRTGGDYNEQFF. The variable domain in full, with residues beyond the CDR3 obtained from the reference TRBV5-1 and TRBJ2-1 genes, is KAGVTQTPRYLIKTRGQQVTLSCSPISGHRSVSWYQQTPGQGLQFLFEYFSETQRNKGNFPGRFSGRQFSNSRSEMNVSTLELGDSALYLCASSLRTGGDYNEQFFGPGTRLTVL.